The TCR beta chain described here comes from a study of shared clonotypes between healthy human individuals. Study-wide findings and caveats: It was the few donors that limited the genetic and exposure-history diversity represented.

Deep was the level at which the assay was run. The assay was immunoSEQ multiplex PCR, and TCRdb's table has in-frame clones only and misses some. The sample yields about 460,000 clones, approximately 71% seen once. CDR1 and CDR2 from the germline V gene are LGHNA and YNFKEQ. The V gene lost 0 bases and the J gene lost 7 bases, with 9 bases spanning the gap. This CDR3 region has 14 residues. Healthy HIV-negative adults with no recent acute infections or vaccinations were recruited as donors. Donors were Caucasian adults residing in Nashville, Tennessee, USA. On this clone: Its specificity is not known.

The sequenced sample consisted of PBMCs. The receptor was derived from a woman in her 40s in good health. Some clones in this sample may be carry-over from other donors' samples. The V and J genes are TRBV4-2 and TRBJ1-4, with D possibly TRBD1 on 6 matching bases. CDR3 region: CASSQDAGAEKLFF. The CDR3 nucleotides read TGTGCCAGCAGCCAAGATGCAGGGGCTGAAAAACTGTTTTTT.